Shown below are 11 T cell receptor beta chains from a single sample sequenced in a study of blood T cell repertoires in COVID-19. Profiled with immunoSEQ multiplex PCR; TCRdb holds only in-frame clones, not every one. This sample has around 100,000 clones, with approximately 89% found just once. Sequenced input: peripheral blood. The receptors derive from a human donor with active COVID-19. The donor label of this sample is uncertain.

The table lists this clone with a count of one. The V and J genes are TRBV2 and TRBJ2-1; tentatively, D is TRBD2 (5 bases). Trimming stripped 4 bases from V and 10 bases from J, with 17 bases between. Germline CDR1 SNHLY, CDR2 FYNNEI. This CDR3 contains 14 residues. CDR3 coding DNA: TGTGCCAGCAGTGCTGGACTCCGGGTCCCCGAGCAGTTCTTC. Its translation is CASSAGLRVPEQFF. Drawing the rest from reference TRBV2 and TRBJ2-1, the complete variable domain is EPEVTQTPSHQVTQMGQEVILRCVPISNHLYFYWYRQILGQKVEFLVSFYNNEISEKSEIFDDQFSVERPDGSNFTLKIRSTKLEDSAMYFCASSAGLRVPEQFFGPGTRLTVL.

This chain joins TRBV27 and TRBJ2-7; 9 nucleotides match TRBD2. The germline CDR1 and CDR2 sequences are MNHEY and SMNVEV (reference sequence). Trimming cost V 8 bases and J 7 bases; bases outside gene matches: 15. The CDR3 totals 15 residues. The DNA for the CDR3 is TGTGCCAGCGCCTCCCCCTCCAGCGGGGGGTGGGAGCAGTACTTC. It yields the protein CASASPSSGGWEQYF.

The rearrangement uses TRBV28 and TRBJ1-1; no clear D gene. Between the trimmed V and J ends, which lost 3 bases and 4 bases, there was a span of 15 bases. The V gene's germline CDR1 is MDHEN and CDR2 SYDVKM. The CDR3 has 15 amino acids. Here the CDR3 reads CASSFKIQVGTEAFF. CDR3 sequence (DNA): TGTGCCAGCAGTTTTAAAATCCAGGTCGGCACTGAAGCTTTCTTT.

The rearrangement joins TRBV12-5 to TRBJ1-4; 7 bases agree with TRBD1. There are 16 residues in the CDR3. V lost 0 bases and J lost 3; bases outside the gene matches: 4. The germline V gene encodes CDR1 LGHNT and CDR2 FRNRAP. The CDR3 region is CASGLVRGTANEKLFF. The CDR3, as DNA: TGTGCTAGTGGTTTGGTACGAGGGACAGCTAATGAAAAACTGTTTTTT. Combining the CDR3 with reference TRBV12-5 and TRBJ1-4 gives the whole variable domain DARVTQTPRHKVTEMGQEVTMRCQPILGHNTVFWYRQTMMQGLELLAYFRNRAPLDDSGMPKDRFSAEMPDATLATLKIQPSEPRDSAVYFCASGLVRGTANEKLFFGSGTQLSVL.

The chain carries TRBV9 and TRBJ2-7; possibly TRBD2 for D (6 bases). The germline V gene encodes CDR1 SGDLS and CDR2 YYNGEE. This CDR3 comprises 13 residues. The V gene lost 3 bases and the J gene lost 3 bases, with 10 bases spanning the gap. The CDR3 DNA sequence: TGTGCCAGCAGCGGCGGGGACGGCTACGAGCAGTACTTC. Protein sequence: CASSGGDGYEQYF.

The chain combines TRBV5-1 with TRBJ2-5; D may be TRBD2 (7 bases). CDR1 and CDR2 (germline): SGHRS, YFSETQ. CDR3 length equals 14 residues. Trimming took off 4 bases at V and 7 bases at J, with 17 bases between the two ends. In DNA form, the CDR3 reads TGCGCCAGCAGCGACCCGGCGGGGGCAGGGACCCAGTACTTC. Translation: CASSDPAGAGTQYF.

V is TRBV4-1 and J is TRBJ1-2; the match to TRBD1 covers 10 bases. The V gene end was trimmed by 3 bases and the J gene end by 2 bases; junction bases not matched to a gene: 9. The CDR3 length is 17 residues. Germline-derived CDR1 and CDR2 are MGHRA and YSYEKL. The CDR3 DNA is TGCGCCAGCAGCCAGGACGACAGGGGGCAAAGGAACTATGGCTACACCTTC. Amino acid sequence: CASSQDDRGQRNYGYTF.

V is TRBV9 and J is TRBJ2-1; D is unresolved. The V and J ends lost 1 base and 6 bases respectively, with 11 bases between them. The CDR3 sequence is 14 residues long. Germline loops: CDR1 SGDLS, CDR2 YYNGEE. The CDR3 DNA reads TGTGCCAGCAGCGTAAGCCCCCCATCCAATGAGCAGTTCTTC. This translates into CASSVSPPSNEQFF.

A note on this clone: Additional DNA sequences in this sample encode the identical CDR3. This chain links TRBV5-1 with TRBJ2-1; 7 bases align to TRBD1. The CDR3 is 13 residues long. Germline CDR1 SGHRS, CDR2 YFSETQ. With 0 bases clipped from V and 6 bases from J, the junction kept 0 bases outside the gene matches. The CDR3 loop is CASSLGQGNEQFF. CDR3 nucleotide sequence: TGCGCCAGCAGCTTGGGACAGGGCAATGAGCAGTTCTTC.

The chain is built from TRBV5-1 and TRBJ1-6; TRBD1 aligns across 9 bases. The CDR3 is 14 amino acids. J was trimmed by 7 bases and V by 4 bases; bases with no gene match: 3. Germline values: CDR1 SGHRS, CDR2 YFSETQ. CDR3 sequence reads: CASSPGQGNSPLHF. The DNA of the CDR3 is TGCGCCAGCAGCCCCGGACAGGGGAATTCACCCCTCCACTTT.

The sample holds one count of this clone. V and J are TRBV28 and TRBJ2-3; TRBD2 matches 9 bases. CDR1 is MDHEN and CDR2 is SYDVKM in the germline V gene. The V gene end was trimmed by 1 base and the J gene end by 4 bases; junction bases not matched to a gene: 15. The CDR3 runs to 19 residues. DNA for the CDR3: TGTGCCAGCAGTTTATCCATTAGCGGGGGAACCCACACCTCAGATACGCAGTATTTT. Translating gives CASSLSISGGTHTSDTQYF.